This T cell receptor (beta chain) was obtained from a study of immune heterogeneity within non-small cell lung tumors. Study-wide background: Of all tumors, 4 turned out to be squamous cell carcinomas, more than nine were non-squamous carcinomas and 1 was not otherwise specified.

Samples each supplied approximately 0.55 ug of bulk tumor genomic DNA as template. Every primary tumor yielded several biopsies, spaced far apart, that were taken during surgery. Untreated, newly diagnosed non-small cell lung cancer patients underwent curative surgery. Those donating were patients (newly diagnosed with non-small cell lung cancer) who were having surgery with curative intent. CDR3 of TCR beta was amplified by multiplex PCR that used 32 V and 13 J primers. TCRdb re-called the multiplex PCR reads with MiXCR, one entry per CDR3 protein. The profile covers fewer than 11,000 distinct CDR3 sequences, with more than 20% appearing a single time and approximately 30% taken by the ten largest. This clonotype was picked up one time. Its antigen is not identified. Whole-study results and caveats: A moderate but significant correlation was found, linking local T-cell clonality with local tumor mutational burden (R around 0.33). Individual patients mostly differed in their high-frequency T-cell receptor beta clonotypes.

The V segment lost 3 bases and the J segment 4 bases; nucleotides outside the gene matches: 14. Germline CDR1 reads DFQATT; CDR2 reads SNEGSKA (reference sequence). The CDR3 has 18 amino acids. The chain carries TRBV20-1 and TRBJ2-7; 14 bases match TRBD2. The clonotype comes from a woman aged 50 to 60 with non-small cell lung cancer. The sequencing input was lung tumor tissue. The CDR3 protein is CSARDRLAGGSFQYEQYF. DNA of the CDR3: TGCAGTGCTAGGGACCGACTAGCGGGAGGGTCATTTCAGTACGAGCAGTACTTC.